This T cell receptor beta chain was identified in a study of OX40 agonist ivuxolimab in advanced cancers. This clone came up a few times. Only in-frame clones appear in the TCRdb table, and some are missing; sequencing was by immunoSEQ multiplex PCR. The sample shows over 50,000 clones, about 83% of them seen only once. Germline V lookup: CDR1 SNHLY, CDR2 FYNNEI. CDR3 length equals 14 residues. V lost 7 bases to trimming and J lost 5 bases, with 14 bases between them. The chain links TRBV2 to TRBJ1-4; D gene uncertain. Sequencing used CD4+ or CD8+ T cells sorted from blood, obtained in a trial of the OX40 agonist ivuxolimab. The receptor comes from an adult with an advanced solid tumor such as melanoma, head and neck, liver or kidney cancer. CDR3 amino acids: CASMPGPENEKLFF. CDR3 bases: TGTGCCAGCATGCCCGGGCCCGAAAATGAAAAACTGTTTTTT.